The rows below give T cell receptor beta chains drawn from one sample of a study of T cell responses to AZD1222 COVID-19 vaccine. Clones were read by immunoSEQ multiplex PCR, and TCRdb kept only the in-frame ones, dropping some. The sample yields around 140,000 clones, 85% to 90% seen once. Sequencing was performed on peripheral blood, taken 28 days after the second AZD1222 dose. The receptors shown here come from an adult who received the AZD1222 COVID-19 vaccine. Both conserved end residues are part of each CDR3. Each record gives: V gene, CDR3 length, D gene, J gene, clone size, CDR3 DNA, CDR3 protein. The D gene is left open where the match is weak. Some rows have no size entry. The others give once, few or many, or a class for an expanded clone.

V: TRBV6-2/TRBV6-3
length: 15
D: TRBD2
J: TRBJ2-1
size: -
DNA: TGTGCCAGCAGTTGGCTAGCGGGAGGGCCAGATGAGCAGTTCTTC
CDR3: CASSWLAGGPDEQFF

V: TRBV15
length: 17
D: -
J: TRBJ1-5
size: -
DNA: TGTGCCACCAGCTCCCCAAGGGGGGGGCGCATCCCAGGACCCCAGCATTTT
CDR3: CATSSPRGGRIPGPQHF

V: TRBV27
length: 16
D: -
J: TRBJ2-5
size: -
DNA: TGTGCCAGCAGGTCCCTCGCGGTCGGAAAGAGGGAGACCCAGTACTTC
CDR3: CASRSLAVGKRETQYF

V: TRBV27
length: 15
D: TRBD1
J: TRBJ2-7
size: -
DNA: TGTGCCAGCAGCAATGCCGGGACAGGGTCCCACGAGCAGTACTTC
CDR3: CASSNAGTGSHEQYF

V: TRBV7-2
length: 14
D: -
J: TRBJ2-3
size: once
DNA: TGTGCCAGCAGCTTATCAGCCCAAGTAGATACGCAGTATTTT
CDR3: CASSLSAQVDTQYF

V: TRBV5-1
length: 16
D: -
J: TRBJ1-3
size: -
DNA: TGCGCCAGCAGCTTAGGTTTGGTCTTCTCTGGAAACACCATATATTTT
CDR3: CASSLGLVFSGNTIYF

V: TRBV10-3
length: 14
D: -
J: TRBJ1-5
size: -
DNA: TGTGCCATCAGTGAGGAGGAGAGGGGGCAGCCCCAGCATTTT
CDR3: CAISEEERGQPQHF

V: TRBV7-2
length: 14
D: TRBD1
J: TRBJ2-3
size: -
DNA: TGTGCCAGCAGCCCAGGACAGGGCGCAGATACGCAGTATTTT
CDR3: CASSPGQGADTQYF

V: TRBV7-9
length: 12
D: -
J: TRBJ1-1
size: -
DNA: TGTGCCAGCAGCCCCTATGGCACTGAAGCTTTCTTT
CDR3: CASSPYGTEAFF

V: TRBV20-1
length: 13
D: -
J: TRBJ1-4
size: -
DNA: TGCAGTGCTAGTTATAGGGAGGGGGAAAAACTGTTTTTT
CDR3: CSASYREGEKLFF

V: TRBV29-1
length: 13
D: TRBD1
J: TRBJ2-5
size: -
DNA: TGCAGCGTTGACCAGACAGGGGGCGAGACCCAGTACTTC
CDR3: CSVDQTGGETQYF

V: TRBV4-2
length: 16
D: TRBD1
J: TRBJ2-2
size: -
DNA: TGTGCCACCTCATCCTCGGGACAGGGGGCGCCCGGGGAGCTGTTTTTT
CDR3: CATSSSGQGAPGELFF

V: TRBV6-2/TRBV6-3
length: 12
D: -
J: TRBJ1-2
size: -
DNA: TGTGCCAGCAGTTCTGACAGCTATGGCTACACCTTC
CDR3: CASSSDSYGYTF

V: TRBV2
length: 14
D: -
J: TRBJ2-2
size: -
DNA: TGTGCCAGCAGTGAACAGACTATCACCGGGGAGCTGTTTTTT
CDR3: CASSEQTITGELFF

V: TRBV5-6
length: 15
D: -
J: TRBJ2-5
size: -
DNA: TGTGCCAGCAGCTTGCCTACAGGGTTCCAAGAGACCCAGTACTTC
CDR3: CASSLPTGFQETQYF

V: TRBV28
length: 13
D: -
J: TRBJ2-7
size: -
DNA: TGTGCCAGCAGTTTATCGAGCAGGGCCGAGCAGTACTTC
CDR3: CASSLSSRAEQYF